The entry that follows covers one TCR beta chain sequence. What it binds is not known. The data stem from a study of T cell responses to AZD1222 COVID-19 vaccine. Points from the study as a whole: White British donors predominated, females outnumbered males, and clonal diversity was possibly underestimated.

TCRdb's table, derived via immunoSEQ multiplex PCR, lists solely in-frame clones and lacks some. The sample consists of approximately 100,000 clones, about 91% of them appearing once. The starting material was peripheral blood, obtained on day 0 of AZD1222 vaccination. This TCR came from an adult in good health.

DNA for the CDR3: TGTGCCACCAGCAGAGATCGGTGGGGGTCCTACAATGAGCAGTTCTTC. It encodes CATSRDRWGSYNEQFF. This rearrangement joins TRBV15 to TRBJ2-1, with D tentatively TRBD1 or TRBD2 (5 bases each). The germline gives CDR1 LNHNV, CDR2 YYDKDF (reference sequence). The V end was cut by 0 bases, the J end by 1 base, with 10 bases between. The CDR3 sequence is 16 residues long.